Below are 13 T cell receptor beta chains sequenced from a single sample in a study of blood T cells in healthy people across ages. Together with a sample-barcoded 5' primer, a J-beta primer mix was included in a second PCR lasting roughly 6 to 12 cycles. TCRdb recomputed calls from the 5' RACE reads with MiXCR, one row per CDR3 protein. The data contain roughly 1.5 million distinct CDR3 sequences, approximately 42% of them singletons. Sequenced material: blood. These receptors all come from a woman aged 18 to 35 in good health.

CDR3 residues: CASSRDTGYTF. Here the CDR3 DNA reads TGTGCCAGCAGCCGGGACACTGGCTACACCTTC. V and J are TRBV6-1 and TRBJ1-2; possible D gene TRBD1, 6 bases. CDR1 is MNHNS, CDR2 SASEGT, per germline. Trimming removed 6 bases from V and 7 bases from J, with 9 bases in between. CDR3 length: 11 residues.

A note on this clonotype: The germline gene is not matched at one end of the junction; a read error may be the cause. The rearrangement uses TRBV5-6 and TRBJ2-3, with unresolved D. Germline CDR1 and CDR2: SGHDT and YYEEEE. The CDR3 is 12 residues long. The CDR3 coding sequence is TGTGTCAGCAGCACCGGTGGGGATACGCAGTATTTT. This codes for CVSSTGGDTQYF.

This clonotype was picked up a small number of times. This chain links TRBV7-3 with TRBJ1-5; D is unresolved. V lost 3 bases and J 3 bases, leaving 6 bases between the germline ends. The germline V gene encodes CDR1 SGHTA and CDR2 FQGTGA. The CDR3 contains 13 residues. CDR3 loop: CASSFGNNQPQHF. The CDR3 nucleotides read TGTGCCAGCAGCTTCGGGAACAATCAGCCCCAGCATTTT.

The chain uses TRBV13 and TRBJ1-4, with D possibly being TRBD1 (6 bases). The length of the CDR3 is 13 residues. Deletions cut 7 bases from V and 5 bases from J, with 11 bases between. CDR1 is PRHDT, CDR2 FYEKMQ, per germline (reference sequence). The CDR3 region is CASKGHRNEKLFF. The CDR3 coding sequence is TGTGCCAGCAAGGGACATAGAAATGAAAAACTGTTTTTT.

The V gene is TRBV28, the J gene TRBJ1-1; 12 positions agree with TRBD1. This CDR3 contains 15 residues. The trim removed 5 bases at V and 7 bases at J, leaving 8 bases unmatched. Germline V gene sequence: CDR1 MDHEN, CDR2 SYDVKM. The CDR3 DNA reads TGTGCCAGCAGTGTTCCGGGACAGGGGGCTTTTGAAGCTTTCTTT. Amino acids: CASSVPGQGAFEAFF.

In its sample, this clonotype was seen a few times. This chain uses TRBV5-1 with TRBJ1-6; D uncertain. Germline V CDR1 and CDR2: SGHRS, YFSETQ. V was clipped by 2 bases and J by 8 bases, with 8 bases between them. There are 13 residues in the CDR3. CDR3 DNA: TGCGCCAGCAGCTTCGACATTGATTCACCCCTCCACTTT. Translating gives CASSFDIDSPLHF.

The V call is TRBV6-2 or TRBV6-3, the J call TRBJ2-1, with 10 bases matching TRBD2. The CDR3 length is 14 residues. CDR1 is MNHEY, CDR2 SVGEGT, per germline. J lost 10 bases, V lost 11 bases, and 14 bases had no gene match. CDR3 in amino acids: CAALGAGGPFEQFF. DNA for the CDR3: TGTGCCGCCCTTGGAGCGGGAGGGCCCTTCGAGCAGTTCTTC.

This clonotype showed up just a few times. This chain links TRBV9 with TRBJ2-7, with 9 bases lining up with TRBD2. Germline V CDR1 and CDR2: SGDLS, YYNGEE. V was pared by 0 bases and J by 4 bases, with 5 bases of the junction left unmatched. This CDR3 spans 15 amino acids. The CDR3 coding sequence is TGTGCCAGCAGCGTAGGAGCGGGGGGCGATTACGAGCAGTACTTC. It codes for CASSVGAGGDYEQYF.

This clonotype appeared a few times. The chain's CDR3 is CASGWTSSYEQYF. Here the CDR3 DNA reads TGTGCCAGCGGCTGGACTAGCTCCTACGAGCAGTACTTC. The chain joins TRBV27 to TRBJ2-7; 7 bases are shared with TRBD2. Trimming removed 8 bases from V and 0 bases from J; junction bases left unmatched: 4. Germline assignment: CDR1 MNHEY and CDR2 SMNVEV (reference sequence). The CDR3 length is 13 residues.

The V call is TRBV5-1, the J call TRBJ2-7; 8 nucleotides match TRBD2. CDR1 is SGHRS, CDR2 YFSETQ, per germline. The length of the CDR3 is 14 residues. V shed 0 bases, J shed 4 bases, and the junction held 3 bases outside the gene matches. CDR3 amino acids: CASSLVVAGYEQYF. CDR3 nucleotide sequence: TGCGCCAGCAGCTTGGTGGTAGCGGGATACGAGCAGTACTTC.

The chain employs TRBV28 and TRBJ2-3; 11 bases are a match to TRBD2. This CDR3 comprises 17 residues. Germline trimming cut 4 bases from V and 5 bases from J; bases unmatched to any gene: 11. Germline loops: CDR1 MDHEN, CDR2 SYDVKM. CDR3 protein: CASSWGTSGPRVDTQYF. The CDR3 bases are TGTGCCAGCAGTTGGGGGACTAGCGGACCGAGGGTAGATACGCAGTATTTT.

The V call is TRBV7-9, the J call TRBJ2-5; D unclear. The V end lost 6 bases, the J end lost 11 bases, and 16 bases lay between the germline ends. Germline assignment: CDR1 SEHNR and CDR2 FQNEAQ (reference sequence). This CDR3 is 12 amino acids long. The CDR3 DNA follows: TGTGCCAGCAGGGGAATCTACAATGAGCAGTACTTC. It encodes CASRGIYNEQYF.

This clonotype was detected only a few times. The rearrangement uses TRBV7-9 and TRBJ2-1; tentatively, D is TRBD2 (6 bases). The length of the CDR3 is 15 residues. CDR1 and CDR2 from the germline V gene are SEHNR and FQNEAQ (reference sequence). Trimming pared 2 bases from V and 8 bases from J, leaving 16 bases between. The CDR3 DNA is TGTGCCAGCAGCTTATTGACGGGAGAGGTAGATGAGCAGTTCTTC. Its protein is CASSLLTGEVDEQFF.